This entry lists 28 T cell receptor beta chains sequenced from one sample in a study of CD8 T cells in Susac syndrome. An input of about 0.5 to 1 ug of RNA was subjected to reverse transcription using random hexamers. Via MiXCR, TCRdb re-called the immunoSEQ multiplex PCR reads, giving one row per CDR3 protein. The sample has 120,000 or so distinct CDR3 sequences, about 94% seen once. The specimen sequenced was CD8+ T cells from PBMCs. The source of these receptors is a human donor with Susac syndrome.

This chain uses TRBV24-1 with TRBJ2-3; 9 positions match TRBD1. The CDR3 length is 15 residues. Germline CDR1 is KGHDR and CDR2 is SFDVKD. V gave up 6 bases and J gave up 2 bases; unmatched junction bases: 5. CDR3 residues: CATSQGQGDTDTQYF. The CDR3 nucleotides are TGTGCCACCAGTCAGGGACAGGGAGACACAGATACGCAGTATTTT.

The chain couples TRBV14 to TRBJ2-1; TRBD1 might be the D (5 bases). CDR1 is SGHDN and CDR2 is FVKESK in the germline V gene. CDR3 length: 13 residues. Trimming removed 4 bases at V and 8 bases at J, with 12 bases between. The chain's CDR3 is CASSPFQGDEQFF. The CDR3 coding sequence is TGTGCCAGCAGCCCTTTTCAGGGTGATGAGCAGTTCTTC.

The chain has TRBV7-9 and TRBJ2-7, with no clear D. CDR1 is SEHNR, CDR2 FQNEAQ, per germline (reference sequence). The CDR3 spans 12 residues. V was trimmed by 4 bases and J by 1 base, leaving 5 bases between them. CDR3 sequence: CASSYQSYEQYF. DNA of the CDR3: TGTGCCAGCAGCTATCAGTCCTACGAGCAGTACTTC. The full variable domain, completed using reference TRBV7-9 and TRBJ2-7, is DTGVSQNPRHKITKRGQNVTFRCDPISEHNRLYWYRQTLGQGPEFLTYFQNEAQLEKSRLLSDRFSAERPKGSFSTLEIQRTEQGDSAMYLCASSYQSYEQYFGPGTRLTVT.

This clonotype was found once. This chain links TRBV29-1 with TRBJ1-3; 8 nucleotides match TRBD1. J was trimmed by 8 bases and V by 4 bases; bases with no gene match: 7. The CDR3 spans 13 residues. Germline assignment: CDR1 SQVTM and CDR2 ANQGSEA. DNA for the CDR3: TGCAGCGTTGTGGGACAGGTAGTAGACACCATATATTTT. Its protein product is CSVVGQVVDTIYF.

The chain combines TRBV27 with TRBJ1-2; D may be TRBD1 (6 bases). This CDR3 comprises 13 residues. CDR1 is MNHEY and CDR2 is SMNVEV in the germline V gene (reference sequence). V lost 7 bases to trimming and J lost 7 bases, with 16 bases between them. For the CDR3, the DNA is TGTGCCAGCAAGGGGGGGGCCGAGGGTGGCTACACCTTC. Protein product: CASKGGAEGGYTF.

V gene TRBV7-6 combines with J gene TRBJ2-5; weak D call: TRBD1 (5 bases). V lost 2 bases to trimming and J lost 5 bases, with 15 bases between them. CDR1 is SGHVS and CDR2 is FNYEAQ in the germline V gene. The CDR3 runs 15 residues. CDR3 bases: TGTGCCAGCAGCTTAACAGGCCTCTTCCCCGAGACCCAGTACTTC. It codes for CASSLTGLFPETQYF.

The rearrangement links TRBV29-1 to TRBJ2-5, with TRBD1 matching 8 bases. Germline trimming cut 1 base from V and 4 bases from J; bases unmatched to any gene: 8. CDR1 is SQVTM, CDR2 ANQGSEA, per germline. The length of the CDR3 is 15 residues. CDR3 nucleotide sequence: TGCAGCGTTGAAGGGGACCAGGGGGCTTCAGAGACCCAGTACTTC. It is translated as CSVEGDQGASETQYF.

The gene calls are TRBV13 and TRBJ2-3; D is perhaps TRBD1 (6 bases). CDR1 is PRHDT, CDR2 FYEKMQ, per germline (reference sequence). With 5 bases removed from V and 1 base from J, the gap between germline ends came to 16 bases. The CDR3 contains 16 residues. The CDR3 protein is CASSNRVNFGTDTQYF. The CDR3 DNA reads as TGTGCCAGCAGCAACAGGGTGAACTTCGGCACAGATACGCAGTATTTT. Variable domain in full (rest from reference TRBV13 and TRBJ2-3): AAGVIQSPRHLIKEKRETATLKCYPIPRHDTVYWYQQGPGQDPQFLISFYEKMQSDKGSIPDRFSAQQFSDYHSELNMSSLELGDSALYFCASSNRVNFGTDTQYFGPGTRLTVL.

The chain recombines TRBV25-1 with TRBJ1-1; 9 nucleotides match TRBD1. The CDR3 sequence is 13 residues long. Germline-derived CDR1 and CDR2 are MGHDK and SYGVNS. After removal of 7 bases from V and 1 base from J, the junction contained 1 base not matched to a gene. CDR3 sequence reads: CASKTGGNTEAFF. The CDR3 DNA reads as TGTGCCAGCAAGACAGGGGGGAACACTGAAGCTTTCTTT.

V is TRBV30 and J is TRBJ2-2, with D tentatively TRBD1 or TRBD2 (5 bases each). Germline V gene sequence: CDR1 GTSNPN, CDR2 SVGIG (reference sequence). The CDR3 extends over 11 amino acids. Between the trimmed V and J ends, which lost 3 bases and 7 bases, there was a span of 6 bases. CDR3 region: CAWRRGGELFF. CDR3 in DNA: TGTGCCTGGAGGAGGGGCGGGGAGCTGTTTTTT.

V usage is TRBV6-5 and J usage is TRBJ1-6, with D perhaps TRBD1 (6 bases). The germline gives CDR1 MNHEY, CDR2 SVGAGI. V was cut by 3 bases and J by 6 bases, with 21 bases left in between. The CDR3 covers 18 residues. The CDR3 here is CASSYSAFNPRGNSPLHF. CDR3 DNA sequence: TGTGCCAGCAGTTATTCGGCTTTTAACCCCAGGGGTAATTCACCCCTCCACTTT.

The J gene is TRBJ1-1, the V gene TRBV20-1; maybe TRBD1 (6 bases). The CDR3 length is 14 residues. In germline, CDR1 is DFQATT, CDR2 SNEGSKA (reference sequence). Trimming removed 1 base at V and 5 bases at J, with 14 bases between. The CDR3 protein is CSARARDTVTEAFF. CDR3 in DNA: TGCAGTGCTAGAGCGCGGGACACCGTGACTGAAGCTTTCTTT.

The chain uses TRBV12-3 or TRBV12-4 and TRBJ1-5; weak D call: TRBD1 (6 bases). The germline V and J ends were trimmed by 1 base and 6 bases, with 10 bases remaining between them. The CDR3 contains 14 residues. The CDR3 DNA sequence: TGTGCCAGCAGTTTAGACAGGGTTGCTCAGCCCCAGCATTTT. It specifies CASSLDRVAQPQHF.

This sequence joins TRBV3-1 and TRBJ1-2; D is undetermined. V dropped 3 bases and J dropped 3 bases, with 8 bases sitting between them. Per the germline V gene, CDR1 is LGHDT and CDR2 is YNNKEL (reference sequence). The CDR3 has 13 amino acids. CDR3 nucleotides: TGTGCCAGCAGCCAGGGGTTGGACTATGGCTACACCTTC. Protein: CASSQGLDYGYTF.

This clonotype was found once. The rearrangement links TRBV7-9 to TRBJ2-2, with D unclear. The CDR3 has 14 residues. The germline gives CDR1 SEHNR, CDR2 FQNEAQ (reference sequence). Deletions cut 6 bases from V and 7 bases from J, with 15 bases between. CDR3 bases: TGTGCCAGCAGTCCAACGAGCCGAGGCGGGGAGCTGTTTTTT. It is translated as CASSPTSRGGELFF.

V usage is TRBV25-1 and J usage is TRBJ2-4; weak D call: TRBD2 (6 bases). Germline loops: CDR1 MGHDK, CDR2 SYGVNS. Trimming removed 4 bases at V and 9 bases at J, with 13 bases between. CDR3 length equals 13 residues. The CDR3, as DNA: TGTGCCAGCAGTGGGGGGGACGTTGGCATTCAGTACTTC. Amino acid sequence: CASSGGDVGIQYF.

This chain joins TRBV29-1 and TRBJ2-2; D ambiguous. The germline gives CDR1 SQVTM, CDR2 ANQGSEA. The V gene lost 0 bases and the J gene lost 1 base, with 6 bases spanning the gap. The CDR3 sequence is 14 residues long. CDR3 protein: CSVEDGRNTGELFF. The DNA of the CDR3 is TGCAGCGTTGAAGATGGCCGGAACACCGGGGAGCTGTTTTTT.

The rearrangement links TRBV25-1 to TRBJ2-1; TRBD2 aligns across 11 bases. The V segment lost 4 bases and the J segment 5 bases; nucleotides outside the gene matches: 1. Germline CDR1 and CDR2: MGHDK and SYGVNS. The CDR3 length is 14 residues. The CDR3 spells CASSVSGRDNEQFF. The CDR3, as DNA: TGTGCCAGCAGTGTTAGCGGGAGGGACAATGAGCAGTTCTTC.

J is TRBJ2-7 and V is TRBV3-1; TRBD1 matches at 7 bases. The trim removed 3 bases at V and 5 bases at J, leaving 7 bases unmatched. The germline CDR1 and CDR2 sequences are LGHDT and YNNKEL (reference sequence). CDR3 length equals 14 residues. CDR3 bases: TGTGCCAGCAGCCAGAAACACAGGGGCGACGAGCAGTACTTC. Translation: CASSQKHRGDEQYF.

CDR3 nucleotide sequence: TGCAGTGCTAGAGATTTTTACAATGAGCAGTTCTTC. Translation: CSARDFYNEQFF. This sequence joins TRBV20-1 and TRBJ2-1; D is undetermined. With 0 bases removed from V and 4 bases from J, the gap between germline ends came to 4 bases. CDR3 length: 12 amino acids. Germline V gene lookup returns CDR1 DFQATT and CDR2 SNEGSKA (reference sequence).

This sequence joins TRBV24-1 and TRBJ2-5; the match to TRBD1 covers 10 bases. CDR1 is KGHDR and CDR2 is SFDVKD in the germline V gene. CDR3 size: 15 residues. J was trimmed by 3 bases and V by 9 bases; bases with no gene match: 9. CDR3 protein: CATAGTGEKEETQYF. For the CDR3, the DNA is TGTGCCACCGCCGGGACAGGGGAAAAAGAAGAGACCCAGTACTTC.

CDR3 nucleotide sequence: TGTGCCACCAGTGATTCGGCCACCGGCTATGGCTACACCTTC. Encoded protein: CATSDSATGYGYTF. The chain is built from TRBV24-1 and TRBJ1-2; D gene uncertain. In germline, CDR1 is KGHDR, CDR2 SFDVKD. V lost 2 bases and J 4 bases, leaving 10 bases between the germline ends. This CDR3 contains 14 residues.

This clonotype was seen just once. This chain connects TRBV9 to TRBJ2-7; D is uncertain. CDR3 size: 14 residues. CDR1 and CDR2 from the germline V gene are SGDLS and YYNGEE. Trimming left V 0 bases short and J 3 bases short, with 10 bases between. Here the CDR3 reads CASSVGLRGYEQYF. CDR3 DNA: TGTGCCAGCAGCGTAGGATTGCGAGGCTACGAGCAGTACTTC.

In DNA form, the CDR3 reads TGTGCCAGCAGTTATTTCGGGGGAGGGACCTCTAACTATGGCTACACCTTC. Protein: CASSYFGGGTSNYGYTF. The rearrangement joins TRBV6-5 to TRBJ1-2; perhaps TRBD1 as D (5 bases). V lost 3 bases and J lost 0, with 17 bases in between. The CDR3 sequence is 17 residues long. CDR1 is MNHEY and CDR2 is SVGAGI in the germline V gene.

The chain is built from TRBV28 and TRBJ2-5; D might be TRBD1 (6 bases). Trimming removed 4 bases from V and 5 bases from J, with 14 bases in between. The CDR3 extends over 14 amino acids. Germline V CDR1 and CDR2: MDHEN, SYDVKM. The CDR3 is CASSWGRGGETQYF. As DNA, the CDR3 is TGTGCCAGCAGTTGGGGCAGGGGTGGTGAGACCCAGTACTTC.

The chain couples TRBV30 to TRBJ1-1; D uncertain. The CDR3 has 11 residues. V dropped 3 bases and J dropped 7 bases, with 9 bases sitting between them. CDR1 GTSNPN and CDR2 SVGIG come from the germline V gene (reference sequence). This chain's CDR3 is CAWRKGIEAFF. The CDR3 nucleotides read TGTGCCTGGAGAAAAGGGATTGAAGCTTTCTTT.

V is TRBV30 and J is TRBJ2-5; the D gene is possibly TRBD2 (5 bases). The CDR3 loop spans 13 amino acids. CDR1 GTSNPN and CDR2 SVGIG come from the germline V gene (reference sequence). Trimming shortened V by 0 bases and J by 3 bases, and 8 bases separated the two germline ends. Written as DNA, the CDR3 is TGTGCCTGGAGTGTACTAGGAGAAGAGACCCAGTACTTC. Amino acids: CAWSVLGEETQYF.

In DNA form, the CDR3 reads TGTGCCAGCAGCCCTAGCGGCAACAATGAGCAGTTCTTC. Translating gives CASSPSGNNEQFF. The rearrangement uses TRBV6-4 and TRBJ2-1, with 7 nucleotides matching TRBD2. From germline, CDR1 is MRHNA and CDR2 SNTAGT. The CDR3 is 13 amino acids. Losses at the gene ends were 6 bases for V and 5 bases for J; bases not matched to a gene: 4.